Following are 30 T cell receptor beta chains from one sample sequenced in a study of blood T cells in healthy people across ages. Combining a sample-barcoded 5' primer with a J-beta primer mix, a second PCR ran for roughly 6 to 12 cycles. MiXCR, applied by TCRdb to the 5' RACE reads, yields one record per CDR3 protein. The sample includes around 990,000 distinct CDR3 sequences, almost 25% seen only once; the top ten take less than 0.75%. These data also formed part of another study, on T cells of mothers and their children.

Sequencing was done on a sample of blood. These TCRs come from a girl between 2 and 10 years old in good health.

This sequence joins TRBV12-3 or TRBV12-4 and TRBJ2-5, with TRBD2 as a possible D gene (6 bases). Trimming took 6 bases from V and 0 from J, leaving 14 bases between them. The CDR3 is 15 amino acids. CDR3 sequence (DNA): TGTGCCAGCAGCCCGGGACTCCCGTACCAAGAGACCCAGTACTTC. This translates into CASSPGLPYQETQYF.

The CDR3 protein is CSVEDPGGSSYEQYF. DNA of the CDR3: TGCAGCGTTGAAGATCCGGGCGGGTCGTCTTACGAGCAGTACTTC. J is TRBJ2-7 and V is TRBV29-1; a weak D match, TRBD2 (5 bases). CDR1 and CDR2 (germline): SQVTM, ANQGSEA. This CDR3 contains 15 residues. V was shortened by 0 bases and J by 4 bases, with 16 bases between the two germline ends.

This clonotype occurred a few times. Compared with germline, one end of the junction differs, possibly owing to a read error. J is TRBJ2-7 and V is TRBV20-1; 8 bases are shared with TRBD2. Germline CDR1 is DFQATT and CDR2 is SNEGSKA (reference sequence). The CDR3 loop spans 13 amino acids. CDR3 in amino acids: CSAKRENSGEQYF. The DNA of the CDR3 is TGCAGCGCTAAGCGGGAGAATTCGGGCGAGCAGTACTTC.

The chain combines TRBV4-3 with TRBJ2-2, with 9 nucleotides matching TRBD2. CDR1 is LGHNA and CDR2 is YSLEER in the germline V gene. This CDR3 region has 16 residues. Trimming removed 4 bases from V and 5 bases from J; junction bases left unmatched: 8. CDR3 sequence reads: CASSPGVAGATGELFF. The CDR3 nucleotides read TGCGCCAGCAGCCCGGGAGTAGCGGGGGCGACCGGGGAGCTGTTTTTT.

This sequence joins TRBV7-3 and TRBJ2-5; maybe TRBD1 (5 bases). Germline values: CDR1 SGHTA, CDR2 FQGTGA. The length of the CDR3 is 14 residues. The ends were cut back, 2 bases at V and 7 bases at J, with 14 bases in the middle. The CDR3 DNA sequence: TGTGCCAGCAGCTTAGTAGGGGCGGAAGGGACCCAGTACTTC. It is translated as CASSLVGAEGTQYF.

This clonotype turned up a few times. The rearrangement joins TRBV4-2 to TRBJ2-1; D ambiguous. The CDR3 is made up of 14 amino acids. The V and J ends lost 0 bases and 9 bases respectively, with 12 bases between them. Germline CDR1 reads LGHNA; CDR2 reads YNFKEQ. CDR3 coding DNA: TGTGCCAGCAGCCAAGAACGCGTAGAAGGTGAGCAGTTCTTC. Translating gives CASSQERVEGEQFF.

The V call is TRBV2, the J call TRBJ1-2; D may be TRBD1 (5 bases). V shed 6 bases and J shed 1 base, with 15 bases lying between them. Germline V gene sequence: CDR1 SNHLY, CDR2 FYNNEI. The CDR3 loop spans 15 amino acids. CDR3 in DNA: TGTGCCAGCAGGAGGCGAGGGGATTTTAACTATGGCTACACCTTC. Its protein product is CASRRRGDFNYGYTF.

In its sample, this clonotype was seen a few times. J is TRBJ2-5 and V is TRBV25-1, with D possibly being TRBD1 or TRBD2 (6 bases each). The assigned J gene may be wrong: the sequence end matches TRBJ2-7 better. The CDR3 is 14 residues long. Looked up from germline, CDR1 is MGHDK and CDR2 is SYGVNS. CDR3 protein: CASSEFPGEDEQYF. CDR3 nucleotides: TGTGCCAGCAGTGAATTCCCAGGGGAGGACGAGCAGTACTTC.

The chain joins TRBV20-1 to TRBJ2-7; D call uncertain. This CDR3 is 11 amino acids long. Germline CDR1 DFQATT, CDR2 SNEGSKA (reference sequence). Trimming stripped 6 bases from V and 2 bases from J, with 8 bases between. The CDR3 coding sequence is TGCAGTGCGTATTCACCCTACGAGCAGTACTTC. Translating gives CSAYSPYEQYF.

The V and J genes are TRBV4-1 and TRBJ2-3; D could derive from TRBD1 or TRBD2 (7 bases each). Germline-derived CDR1 and CDR2 are MGHRA and YSYEKL. V lost 4 bases to trimming and J lost 1 base, with 18 bases between them. The CDR3 length is 17 residues. The CDR3 reads CASSPGGASDGTDTQYF. CDR3 in DNA: TGCGCCAGCAGCCCAGGGGGGGCTAGCGACGGCACAGATACGCAGTATTTT.

This clonotype has more than one count but fewer than ten. The gene calls are TRBV28 and TRBJ2-7; possibly TRBD1 for D (6 bases). CDR3 length: 15 amino acids. The V and J ends lost 8 bases and 7 bases respectively, with 24 bases between them. Per the germline V gene, CDR1 is MDHEN and CDR2 is SYDVKM. In DNA, the CDR3 is TGTGCCAGCGCCCGTAGAGAGGACAGAAGGTATGAGCAGTACTTC. Residues: CASARREDRRYEQYF.

The V gene is TRBV10-3, the J gene TRBJ1-1; unclear D gene. V gave up 4 bases and J gave up 5 bases, with 11 bases separating them. CDR1 is ENHRY, CDR2 SYGVKD, per germline. This CDR3 region has 13 residues. The CDR3 loop is CAISAARETEAFF. The DNA of the CDR3 is TGTGCCATCAGTGCTGCTCGAGAGACTGAAGCTTTCTTT.

This clonotype was counted a few times. V gene TRBV7-3 combines with J gene TRBJ2-5, with 11 bases matching TRBD2. The CDR3 runs to 15 residues. Trimming cost V 5 bases and J 1 base; bases outside gene matches: 3. Germline V CDR1 and CDR2: SGHTA, FQGTGA. CDR3: CASSEGTSGQETQYF. In DNA form, the CDR3 reads TGTGCCAGCAGCGAAGGGACTAGCGGCCAAGAGACCCAGTACTTC.

This clonotype has a handful of counts. The chain couples TRBV7-9 to TRBJ1-2; the match to TRBD1 covers 8 bases. Trimming cost V 4 bases and J 7 bases; bases outside gene matches: 8. Germline CDR1 SEHNR, CDR2 FQNEAQ (reference sequence). CDR3 size: 14 residues. DNA for the CDR3: TGTGCCAGCAGCTCACAGGGGGATGTATCTGGCTACACCTTC. It yields the protein CASSSQGDVSGYTF.

The V and J genes are TRBV6-5 and TRBJ2-3; 9 positions match TRBD1. The CDR3 is 16 residues long. V lost 5 bases, J lost 4 bases, and 10 bases stayed unmatched. The germline V gene encodes CDR1 MNHEY and CDR2 SVGAGI. CDR3 nucleotide sequence: TGTGCCAGCAGTAACCCGGACAGGGGATTCCCAGATACGCAGTATTTT. This translates into CASSNPDRGFPDTQYF.

To note about this clonotype: Possible read error: a much larger clone is one base away. This sequence joins TRBV2 and TRBJ2-4; TRBD2 matches 11 bases. The CDR3 extends over 18 amino acids. The V gene's germline CDR1 is SNHLY and CDR2 FYNNEI. CDR3 in DNA: TGTGCCGGCAGTGAAAGGCTAGCGGGAGGAGGGTTTAAAAACATTCAGTACTTC. This gives the protein CAGSERLAGGGFKNIQYF.

This clonotype was recorded a few times. The chain combines TRBV29-1 with TRBJ2-2; no reliable D call. This CDR3 contains 13 residues. The V and J ends lost 0 bases and 3 bases respectively, with 5 bases between them. CDR1 is SQVTM, CDR2 ANQGSEA, per germline. CDR3 DNA: TGCAGCGTTGAAGATAGGGACACCGGGGAGCTGTTTTTT. As protein: CSVEDRDTGELFF.

The rearrangement links TRBV5-1 to TRBJ2-5, with a tentative D call TRBD2 (5 bases). The J call may be wrong; the DNA end is better matched by TRBJ2-1. The CDR3 is 14 residues long. Germline V gene data show CDR1 as SGHRS and CDR2 as YFSETQ. Written as DNA, the CDR3 is TGCGCCAGCAGCTTTTTCCTCGGGGTCAATGAGCAGTTCTTC. Its protein product is CASSFFLGVNEQFF.

This clonotype was found a few times. The chain links TRBV2 to TRBJ2-7, with TRBD2 matching 9 bases. CDR1 SNHLY and CDR2 FYNNEI come from the germline V gene. CDR3 size: 16 residues. J lost 3 bases, V lost 5 bases, and 11 bases had no gene match. The CDR3 reads CASSNLAGRQYYEQYF. In DNA form, the CDR3 reads TGTGCCAGCAGTAATCTAGCGGGACGCCAATACTACGAGCAGTACTTC. Full variable domain (missing parts from reference TRBV2 and TRBJ2-7): EPEVTQTPSHQVTQMGQEVILRCVPISNHLYFYWYRQILGQKVEFLVSFYNNEISEKSEIFDDQFSVERPDGSNFTLKIRSTKLEDSAMYFCASSNLAGRQYYEQYFGPGTRLTVT.

The gene calls are TRBV4-3 and TRBJ2-5, with a tentative D call TRBD2 (5 bases). V was pared by 4 bases and J by 2 bases, with 14 bases between. This CDR3 comprises 15 residues. The germline V gene encodes CDR1 LGHNA and CDR2 YSLEER. The CDR3 region has the DNA TGCGCCAGCAGCCCGCGGAACGGGGATCAAGAGACCCAGTACTTC. This gives the protein CASSPRNGDQETQYF.

This clonotype was recorded a few times. A junction end diverges from the germline sequence, so it may reflect a read error. The chain carries TRBV7-7 and TRBJ2-7; 10 positions agree with TRBD1. The CDR3 sequence is 15 residues long. Germline loops: CDR1 SSHAT, CDR2 FNYEAQ (reference sequence). The CDR3 loop reads CASSLGPGQGNEQYF. The CDR3 region has the DNA TGTGCTAGCAGCTTAGGGCCGGGACAGGGGAACGAGCAGTACTTC.

This clonotype was observed a handful of times. This chain connects TRBV7-9 to TRBJ2-2; D uncertain. Trimming took 8 bases from V and 1 from J, leaving 11 bases between them. The CDR3 consists of 14 residues. Germline V gives CDR1 SEHNR, CDR2 FQNEAQ (reference sequence). The CDR3 sequence is CASESYQNTGELFF. CDR3 coding DNA: TGTGCCAGCGAAAGTTACCAGAACACCGGGGAGCTGTTTTTT.

Only a few counts were recorded for this clonotype. V usage is TRBV11-2 and J usage is TRBJ2-7, with D uncertain. V lost 3 bases, J lost 3 bases, and 15 bases lay in between. The CDR3 sequence is 15 residues long. Germline V gives CDR1 SGHAT, CDR2 FQNNGV. DNA of the CDR3: TGTGCCAGCAGCTTTACGCTTGGGCAGATCTACGAGCAGTACTTC. The encoded protein is CASSFTLGQIYEQYF.

The chain combines TRBV29-1 with TRBJ2-5, with 7 bases aligning to TRBD1. The J call may be mistaken, given a closer DNA end match to TRBJ2-7. From germline, CDR1 is SQVTM and CDR2 ANQGSEA. This CDR3 is built from 15 residues. CDR3 in DNA: TGCAGCGTTGAGGGGGACCGGGACAGCTCCTACGAGCAGTACTTC. Translated: CSVEGDRDSSYEQYF.

The table lists this clonotype with a few counts. The CDR3 DNA reads TGTGCCAGTAGTATTGTCGGGAACTACAATGAGCAGTTCTTC. Amino acid sequence: CASSIVGNYNEQFF. The rearrangement uses TRBV19 and TRBJ2-5; D is perhaps TRBD2 (5 bases). The DNA end is a closer match to TRBJ2-1, so the J assignment may be wrong. The CDR3 spans 14 residues. CDR1 and CDR2 from the germline V gene are LNHDA and SQIVND (reference sequence).

The J gene is TRBJ1-1, the V gene TRBV28; D uncertain. Trimming took 6 bases from V and 5 from J, leaving 13 bases between them. This CDR3 region has 13 residues. The V gene's germline CDR1 is MDHEN and CDR2 SYDVKM. The CDR3 loop reads CASSRGGETEAFF. CDR3 nucleotides: TGTGCCAGCAGCCGCGGCGGAGAGACTGAAGCTTTCTTT.

The chain carries TRBV28 and TRBJ2-2; TRBD2 matches at 7 bases. The CDR3 is made up of 16 amino acids. V shed 4 bases and J 6 bases; nucleotides not matched to a gene: 11. CDR1 is MDHEN and CDR2 is SYDVKM in the germline V gene. The CDR3 region has the DNA TGTGCCAGCAGTTGGTCGGGGGAGGGGATCGCCGGGGAGCTGTTTTTT. Translation: CASSWSGEGIAGELFF. Filled out from reference TRBV28 and TRBJ2-2, the complete variable domain reads DVKVTQSSRYLVKRTGEKVFLECVQDMDHENMFWYRQDPGLGLRLIYFSYDVKMKEKGDIPEGYSVSREKKERFSLILESASTNQTSMYLCASSWSGEGIAGELFFGEGSRLTVL.

This clonotype was picked up a small number of times. The DNA of the CDR3 is TGCGCCAGCAGCCCCCTAGCTGATAGGATCAATGAGCAGTTCTTC. Its translation is CASSPLADRINEQFF. The gene calls are TRBV4-1 and TRBJ2-5; D may be TRBD2 (5 bases). The better agreement between TRBJ2-1 and the DNA end casts doubt on the J call. The CDR3 covers 15 residues. Germline CDR1 reads MGHRA; CDR2 reads YSYEKL.

J is TRBJ1-1 and V is TRBV27; the D gene is possibly TRBD1 (6 bases). The CDR3 has 13 amino acids. V lost 2 bases, J lost 6 bases, and 10 bases lay in between. Germline V gene sequence: CDR1 MNHEY, CDR2 SMNVEV (reference sequence). The CDR3 reads CASSLRGKAEAFF. DNA of the CDR3: TGTGCCAGCAGTTTAAGGGGGAAAGCTGAAGCTTTCTTT.

This clonotype showed up just a few times. The V and J genes are TRBV7-2 and TRBJ1-2; D gene uncertain. This CDR3 contains 15 residues. Looked up from germline, CDR1 is SGHTA and CDR2 is FQGNSA. V gave up 1 base and J gave up 3 bases, with 12 bases separating them. For the CDR3, the DNA is TGTGCCAGCAGCTTAGAATCTGAGCAGGACTATGGCTACACCTTC. Amino acid sequence: CASSLESEQDYGYTF.